This T cell receptor beta chain was sequenced during a study of OX40 agonist ivuxolimab in advanced cancers. Background for the entire study: Ivuxolimab was an agonistic, fully human IgG2 monoclonal antibody directed against OX40 (CD134), a costimulatory receptor. Intravenous ivuxolimab was administered to patients every 2 weeks at six dose levels: 0.01, 0.1, 0.3, 1.5, 3 and 10 mg/kg. Of the 50 to 55 dose-escalation patients, hepatocellular carcinoma was present in approximately 20, melanoma in approximately 15, renal cell carcinoma in 9 and head and neck cancer in 9. In the dose-escalation cohort, more than 75% of patients were male, and the mean age was approximately 55 years, with a range of 23 to 79. Patients were allowed to have had prior anti-PD-1, anti-PD-L1 or anti-CTLA-4 therapy, and 30% to 40% of the dose-escalation patients had been treated with checkpoint inhibitors. Partial responses occurred in three dose-escalation patients, of whom one had hepatocellular carcinoma and two had cutaneous melanoma. The purpose of peripheral TCRbeta sequencing was to test whether ivuxolimab changed TCR sequence diversity and led to clonal T-cell expansion. The paper describes the monotherapy dose-escalation part (N ≈ 52 patients) of the phase I trial of ivuxolimab. Overall study outcomes, separate from this receptor: In the 0.1-3.0 mg/kg groups, partial responders had among the lowest normalized peripheral clonal expansion, particularly in CD8+ T cells. Low levels of normalized T-cell clonal expansion were also seen in some patients who did not respond. After ivuxolimab, expanded clones were on average more numerous among CD8+ T cells than among CD4+ T cells. At doses from 0.1 to 3.0 mg/kg, clonal expansion was seen in both CD4+ and CD8+ blood T cells between baseline and week 6. Antigen specificity was not determined for the clonally expanded peripheral T cells.

The trial excluded patients who had a history of autoimmune disease or who were on systemic immunosuppression. Peripheral blood for TCR sequencing was collected from all dose cohorts at baseline, on cycle 4 day 1, and on cycle 7 day 1. Samples came from an open-label, multicenter, first-in-human phase I dose-escalation trial of ivuxolimab. The trial enrolled adults with locally advanced or metastatic head and neck squamous cell, hepatocellular, melanoma or renal cell carcinoma. CD4+ and CD8+ T cells were sorted separately from peripheral blood before TCR sequencing. As regards this clone: Its antigen is currently not known. Base quality data are lacking; no much larger clone is found one base away.

To sequence the TCRbeta CDR3 region, genomic DNA was isolated from the sorted cells. TCRbeta CDR3 regions were sequenced using the immunoSEQ Assay. TCRdb provides this immuneACCESS table in a form limited to in-frame rearrangements. Some clones are lacking; in checked studies, under half of them reflect an unresolved V gene, and why the rest are absent is not known. Across this sample there are tens of thousands of clones, with around 90% seen only once. The top ten clonotypes cover 8.5% to 9% of the sample. CDR1 and CDR2, looked up from the germline V gene (reference sequence), are SEHNR and FQNEAQ. V is cut by 5 bases and J by 1 base, and the space between the germline ends is 14 bases. The CDR3 numbers 15 residues from cysteine through phenylalanine. The CDR3 DNA has 45 bases and is translated from base 1.

Here the sequenced sample was CD4+ or CD8+ T cells sorted from blood, taken in a trial of the OX40 agonist ivuxolimab. The source is an adult with an advanced solid tumor such as melanoma, head and neck, liver or kidney cancer. Recombination joined TRBV7-9 with TRBJ1-1; perhaps TRBD1 is the D gene, with 5 bases matching. The nucleotide sequence is given as TGTGCCAGCAGCCCCATGGGCAGGGAGAACACTGAAGCTTTCTTT. It is translated as CASSPMGRENTEAFF.